This T cell receptor (beta chain) was captured in a study of identical twins. Via MiXCR, TCRdb re-called the 5' RACE reads, giving one row per CDR3 protein. The sample contains 430,000 or so distinct CDR3 sequences, 20% to 30% of which appear only once. The germline V gene encodes CDR1 MNHNS and CDR2 SASEGT. Trimming cost V 6 bases and J 2 bases, with 12 bases left between them. This CDR3 spans 14 amino acids. The same sample was also used in a study of T cells expressing NK-cell markers.

The receptor was isolated from a woman younger than 30 in good health. Sequencing used CD4+ T cells sorted from blood. The gene calls are TRBV6-1 and TRBJ2-3, with D uncertain. In DNA, the CDR3 is TGTGCCAGCAGATTGACAAGATTCACAGATACGCAGTATTTT. Translated: CASRLTRFTDTQYF.